These 9 T cell receptor beta chains share one sample of origin, sequenced in a study of T cell responses to AZD1222 COVID-19 vaccine. Generated by immunoSEQ multiplex PCR, the TCRdb table keeps only in-frame clones and is missing some. The table shows 80,000 to 90,000 clones, with around nine tenths occurring only once. This sample comprised peripheral blood, obtained 28 days after the second AZD1222 dose. The receptors stem from an adult who received the AZD1222 COVID-19 vaccine.

The V and J genes are TRBV14 and TRBJ1-6; D call uncertain. The CDR3 is 15 amino acids. CDR1 is SGHDN and CDR2 is FVKESK in the germline V gene. V was clipped by 5 bases and J by 7 bases, with 15 bases between them. In DNA, the CDR3 is TGTGCCAGCAGCTCGGGAAGATTTCGCAATTCACCCCTCCACTTT. This translates into CASSSGRFRNSPLHF.

The chain is built from TRBV3-1 (or the pseudogene TRBV3-2) and TRBJ1-5; 7 nucleotides agree with TRBD1. Losses at the gene ends were 0 bases for V and 5 bases for J; bases not matched to a gene: 10. CDR3 length: 17 amino acids. CDR1 LGHDT and CDR2 YNNKEL come from the germline V gene (reference sequence). The CDR3 DNA sequence: TGTGCCAGCAGCCAAGACTCCAGGGGGTTTAGGGATCAGCCCCAGCATTTT. Amino acids: CASSQDSRGFRDQPQHF.

The J gene is TRBJ1-1, the V gene TRBV3-1 (or the pseudogene TRBV3-2); unclear D gene. This CDR3 has 17 amino acids. Trimming stripped 0 bases from V and 4 bases from J, with 18 bases between. From germline, CDR1 is LGHDT and CDR2 YNNKEL (reference sequence). For the CDR3, the DNA is TGTGCCAGCAGCCAAGATGCAGGACTGTGGAAGGGCACTGAAGCTTTCTTT. Translation gives CASSQDAGLWKGTEAFF.

The V gene is TRBV24-1, the J gene TRBJ2-3; a weak D match, TRBD2 (5 bases). The CDR3 length is 14 residues. From germline, CDR1 is KGHDR and CDR2 SFDVKD. The V and J ends lost 6 bases and 6 bases respectively, with 15 bases between them. This CDR3 is CATSRGPQSDTQYF. CDR3 bases: TGTGCCACCAGTCGAGGGCCCCAATCGGATACGCAGTATTTT.

The genes are TRBV5-1 and TRBJ2-5; the D gene could be TRBD1 or TRBD2 (5 bases each). V lost 2 bases and J 3 bases, leaving 11 bases between the germline ends. The CDR3 loop spans 14 amino acids. Per the germline V gene, CDR1 is SGHRS and CDR2 is YFSETQ. The DNA for the CDR3 is TGCGCCAGCAGCTTTGCCGGGGCGGAAGAGACCCAGTACTTC. Translating it yields CASSFAGAEETQYF.

This clone has only a few counts. This rearrangement joins TRBV19 to TRBJ1-4; no firm D call. Germline V gene data show CDR1 as LNHDA and CDR2 as SQIVND (reference sequence). The CDR3 covers 13 residues. Deletions cut 5 bases from V and 4 bases from J, with 8 bases between. CDR3 loop: CASSLDYNEKLFF. CDR3 nucleotides: TGTGCCAGTAGTCTGGACTATAATGAAAAACTGTTTTTT.

The chain employs TRBV3-1 (or the pseudogene TRBV3-2) and TRBJ2-1; maybe TRBD2 (6 bases). Germline lookup yields CDR1 LGHDT and CDR2 YNNKEL (reference sequence). CDR3 length: 15 amino acids. Trimming pared 4 bases from V and 4 bases from J, leaving 14 bases between. CDR3 DNA sequence: TGTGCCAGCAGCCCCGGCTGGGGGGAGTACAATGAGCAGTTCTTC. Encoded protein: CASSPGWGEYNEQFF.

The CDR3 sequence: CASSYSQGANQPQHF. The CDR3 region has the DNA TGTGCCAGCAGTTACTCACAGGGGGCGAATCAGCCCCAGCATTTT. This chain connects TRBV6-5 to TRBJ1-5; 9 nucleotides align to TRBD1. Per germline, CDR1 MNHEY and CDR2 SVGAGI. The CDR3 has 15 residues. With 0 bases clipped from V and 4 bases from J, the junction kept 1 base outside the gene matches.

A single count supports this clone. The junction departs from germline at one end; a sequencing error may be responsible. This chain joins TRBV19 and TRBJ1-1; 7 bases agree with TRBD1. The CDR3 has 13 residues. Per the germline V gene, CDR1 is LNHDA and CDR2 is SQIVND (reference sequence). In nucleotides, the CDR3 is TGTGCCAGTAGTCTAGACAGGGCCACTGAAGCTTTCTTT. This encodes CASSLDRATEAFF.